This entry lists 28 T cell receptor beta chains sequenced from one sample in a study of tumor-infiltrating lymphocytes in primary liver carcinoma (dated by TCRdb to 2015 to 2018). TRIzol reagent was used to extract blood RNA from unsorted whole blood, while the DNeasy Blood & Tissue kit provided the germline DNA. TCRdb lists the instrument as Illumina HiSeq 2500. Starting from about 550 ng total RNA, TCRbeta-specific cDNA was produced by reverse transcription with a constant-region primer and ProtoScript II reverse transcriptase. The TCRbeta libraries were prepared through three rounds of nested multiplex PCR following a slightly modified ARM-PCR procedure. Multiplex TRBV1-TRBV30 forward primers and a Cbeta reverse primer were used in the first two PCR rounds, each of which was run for around 10 cycles. The public reads were run again by TCRdb, first through fastp at Q25 and then through MiXCR, and only productive beta chains were kept. Under each unique CDR3 protein, matching rows form one entry showing the most common genes and DNA. A total of about 200,000 distinct CDR3 sequences appear in this sample, around three fifths of them only once. The top ten clonotypes cover 6% to 8.5% of the sample.

The sample consisted of peripheral blood. The receptor source for this set is a woman aged 55-70 years with primary liver carcinoma and hepatitis B virus infection.

This chain links TRBV18 with TRBJ2-2; a weak D match, TRBD1 (6 bases). The CDR3 totals 16 residues. Germline CDR1 reads KGHSH; CDR2 reads LQKENI. V was cut by 3 bases and J by 4 bases, with 15 bases left in between. The CDR3 spells CASSPQQGSSTGELFF. In DNA, the CDR3 is TGTGCCAGCTCACCGCAACAGGGTTCGAGCACCGGGGAGCTGTTTTTT.

The sample holds many counts of this clonotype. The rearrangement links TRBV29-1 to TRBJ2-3; TRBD1 matches 7 bases. Germline CDR1 SQVTM, CDR2 ANQGSEA. The CDR3 runs to 14 residues. V was pared by 3 bases and J by 4 bases, with 7 bases of the junction left unmatched. This CDR3 reads CSVEYRGRADTQYF. CDR3 sequence (DNA): TGCAGCGTTGAGTACAGGGGAAGGGCAGATACGCAGTATTTT.

As concerns this clonotype: Being one base from a much bigger clone, this may be a read error. This chain links TRBV6-5 with TRBJ2-3, with D perhaps TRBD2 (6 bases). Germline V gives CDR1 MNHEY, CDR2 SVGAGI. CDR3 size: 16 residues. CDR3 residues: CASSYGSSGHTDTHYF. The CDR3 DNA reads as TGTGCCAGCAGTTACGGGAGTAGCGGACACACAGATACGCATTATTTT.

As regards this clonotype: The junction shows a germline mismatch at one end, possibly a read error. The J gene is TRBJ2-1, the V gene TRBV29-1; the match to TRBD2 covers 7 bases. The CDR3 length is 18 residues. Germline V lookup: CDR1 SQVTM, CDR2 ANQGSEA. CDR3 nucleotides: TGCAGCGTTGAAGGTGGTGCGGGAGAGCTCCCGGATTACAATGAGCACTTCTTC. Translated: CSVEGGAGELPDYNEHFF.

This rearrangement joins TRBV11-1 to TRBJ2-4; TRBD2 aligns across 8 bases. J lost 2 bases, V lost 3 bases, and 9 bases had no gene match. The V gene's germline CDR1 is SGHAT and CDR2 FQDESV (reference sequence). The CDR3 is 17 amino acids. For the CDR3, the DNA is TGTGCCAGCAGCTTTCCTGGGATTAGCGGGACCAAAAACATTCAGTACTTC. Its protein is CASSFPGISGTKNIQYF.

Concerning this clonotype: The junction and the germline gene differ at one end; a read error may be behind it. J is TRBJ2-2 and V is TRBV29-1; D is perhaps TRBD1 or TRBD2 (7 bases each). The CDR3 contains 15 residues. Germline V lookup: CDR1 SQVTM, CDR2 ANQGSEA. The CDR3 region has the DNA TGTAGCGCCGGCCAGGGGGGGGTGAACACCGGGGAGCTGTTTTTT. It specifies CSAGQGGVNTGELFF.

Concerning this clonotype itself: It is likely a read error, because the conserved phenylalanine at the end of the CDR3 is missing. The rearrangement joins TRBV12-5 to TRBJ2-5, with a possible D match to TRBD1 (6 bases). This CDR3 is built from 15 residues. Trimming cost V 5 bases and J 5 bases, with 18 bases left between them. In germline, CDR1 is LGHNT, CDR2 FRNRAP. In DNA form, the CDR3 reads TGTGCTAGTGGTACATCGGACAGCCCGGGGGAGACCCAGTACCAC. Protein sequence: CASGTSDSPGETQYH.

In its sample, this clonotype was seen once. The V call is TRBV6-6, the J call TRBJ2-3, with 13 bases aligning to TRBD2. With V trimmed by 7 bases and J by 5 bases, 6 bases remained unmatched. This CDR3 has 15 residues. The germline V gene has CDR1 MNHNY and CDR2 SVGAGI (reference sequence). The CDR3 DNA follows: TGTGCCAGCAATTTCGGACTAGCGGGAGTAGATACGCAGTATTTT. This gives the protein CASNFGLAGVDTQYF.

V usage is TRBV5-1 and J usage is TRBJ2-5, with D unresolved. CDR1 and CDR2 from the germline V gene are SGHRS and YFSETQ. V was clipped by 5 bases and J by 2 bases, with 7 bases between them. The CDR3 consists of 12 residues. CDR3 residues: CASSRVQETQYF. CDR3 DNA: TGCGCCAGCAGTCGGGTACAAGAGACCCAGTACTTC. The full variable domain, with the rest looked up from reference TRBV5-1 and TRBJ2-5, is KAGVTQTPRYLIKTRGQQVTLSCSPISGHRSVSWYQQTPGQGLQFLFEYFSETQRNKGNFPGRFSGRQFSNSRSEMNVSTLELGDSALYLCASSRVQETQYFGPGTRLLVL.

This chain uses TRBV28 with TRBJ2-5, with 8 bases identical to TRBD2. V lost 4 bases to trimming and J lost 5 bases; unmatched junction nucleotides: 9. This CDR3 is 15 amino acids long. Germline V gives CDR1 MDHEN, CDR2 SYDVKM. CDR3 DNA sequence: TGTGCCAGCAGTTCCAAGGGACTAGTTGGGGAGACCCAGTACTTC. It codes for CASSSKGLVGETQYF.

About this clonotype itself: Just one base apart from a much larger clone, this may be a read error. DNA of the CDR3: TGTGCCAGCAGTGACCCTCACTACACCATCTACGAGCAGTACTTC. Translated: CASSDPHYTIYEQYF. The chain links TRBV6-1 to TRBJ2-7, with D unresolved. The CDR3 is 15 amino acids. The germline gives CDR1 MNHNS, CDR2 SASEGT. Trimming stripped 3 bases from V and 3 bases from J, with 15 bases between.

The chain recombines TRBV28 with TRBJ1-2; unclear D gene. The ends were cut back, 10 bases at V and 3 bases at J, with 21 bases in the middle. The length of the CDR3 is 15 residues. CDR1 is MDHEN, CDR2 SYDVKM, per germline. The CDR3 DNA follows: TGTGCCATACGATCGGGGATAACAACTGACTATGGCTACACCTTC. This sequence encodes CAIRSGITTDYGYTF.

This clonotype was counted at least ten times. V is TRBV11-2 and J is TRBJ1-1, with 7 bases matching TRBD1. Germline loops: CDR1 SGHAT, CDR2 FQNNGV. V lost 1 base, J lost 2 bases, and 7 bases stayed unmatched. The CDR3 runs 16 residues. This CDR3 reads CASSLGDRIQNTEAFF. DNA of the CDR3: TGTGCCAGCAGCTTAGGGGACAGAATACAAAACACTGAAGCTTTCTTT.

This clonotype was seen just once. It may be a read error: a sequence one base away is much more abundant. The chain employs TRBV29-1 and TRBJ2-3; 9 positions match TRBD2. With V trimmed by 5 bases and J by 4 bases, 13 bases remained unmatched. CDR1 is SQVTM and CDR2 is ANQGSEA in the germline V gene. The CDR3 covers 16 residues. In nucleotides, the CDR3 is TGCAGCGTTCAGGGACTAGCATTCATTCGCTCAGATACGCAGTATTTT. Translating gives CSVQGLAFIRSDTQYF.

A remark on this clonotype: A much larger clone is a single base away; this may be a read error. This rearrangement joins TRBV10-3 to TRBJ2-1; no firm D call. Trimming cost V 4 bases and J 10 bases, with 17 bases left between them. CDR1 and CDR2 from the germline V gene are ENHRY and SYGVKD. There are 14 residues in the CDR3. The CDR3 loop is CAISVNSEGREQFF. CDR3 DNA: TGTGCCATCAGTGTTAACAGCGAAGGCAGAGAGCAGTTCTTC.

As concerns this clonotype: This could be a read error, since a much larger clone is one nucleotide away. The genes are TRBV10-2 and TRBJ1-3, with a tentative D call TRBD1 (6 bases). CDR3 length: 14 amino acids. Germline loops: CDR1 WSHSY, CDR2 SAAADI. DNA of the CDR3: TGCGCCGGCAGTGAGGACAGCTCTGGAAACACCATATATTTT. Its protein is CAGSEDSSGNTIYF.

The CDR3 DNA follows: TGTGCCATCAGCTCCGGGACAGTGACTTTAATGAACACTGAAGCTTTCTTT. Protein: CAISSGTVTLMNTEAFF. The chain couples TRBV10-3 to TRBJ1-1; 7 bases are a match to TRBD1. V lost 6 bases to trimming and J lost 0 bases; unmatched junction nucleotides: 13. Germline CDR1 reads ENHRY; CDR2 reads SYGVKD. The CDR3 length is 17 residues.

This clonotype was seen just once. The V gene is TRBV7-6, the J gene TRBJ2-1; D ambiguous. CDR1 and CDR2 (germline): SGHVS, FNYEAQ. The CDR3 runs to 16 residues. V lost 5 bases, J lost 0 bases, and 14 bases lay in between. CDR3 loop: CASSPIVQSSYNEQFF. CDR3 nucleotide sequence: TGTGCCAGCAGCCCGATAGTCCAAAGCTCCTACAATGAGCAGTTCTTC.

About this clonotype: Sequence at one end of the junction differs from germline and may be a read error. V gene TRBV11-2 combines with J gene TRBJ2-7; 7 nucleotides align to TRBD2. Per germline, CDR1 SGHAT and CDR2 FQNNGV. The CDR3 is 14 amino acids. CDR3 protein: CVSSSLAFSYEQYF. CDR3 coding DNA: TGTGTCAGCAGCTCACTAGCGTTTTCCTACGAGCAGTACTTC.

Worth noting for this clonotype: A read error may produce the germline difference seen at one junction end. This sequence joins TRBV12-3 or TRBV12-4 and TRBJ2-3; no clear D. The CDR3 loop spans 14 amino acids. The CDR3 region is CASSLDITTDTQYF. Written as DNA, the CDR3 is TGTGCTAGCAGTTTGGATATCACCACAGATACGCAGTATTTT.

In regard to this clonotype: One end of the junction is discordant with germline, which a read error may explain. The chain has TRBV11-1 and TRBJ2-5; the D is unclear. The germline gives CDR1 SGHAT, CDR2 FQDESV (reference sequence). The CDR3 totals 14 residues. The CDR3 region has the DNA TGTGCCAGAAGCTTAGTGGGAAACCAAGAGACCCAATACTTC. It translates to CARSLVGNQETQYF.

As for this clonotype: A read error may explain this, as a much larger clone is one base away. The rearrangement uses TRBV6-1 and TRBJ2-7; 12 positions match TRBD2. J lost 4 bases, V lost 6 bases, and 10 bases had no gene match. The CDR3 is 16 residues long. Germline V gene data show CDR1 as MNHNS and CDR2 as SASEGT. The CDR3 spells CASRLAGGAGGYEQYF. CDR3 DNA sequence: TGTGCCAGCAGACTAGCGGGAGGAGCCGGTGGGTACGAGCAGTACTTC.

Concerning this clonotype: Lacking the conserved final phenylalanine or tryptophan, this CDR3 likely reflects a read error. The chain uses TRBV11-2 and TRBJ2-5; the match to TRBD1 covers 7 bases. This CDR3 contains 15 residues. Losses at the gene ends were 5 bases for V and 3 bases for J; bases not matched to a gene: 9. Germline V CDR1 and CDR2: SGHAT, FQNNGV. The CDR3 region has the DNA TGTGCCAGCAGCGCCTGGGACAGAGGCGAAGAGACCCAGTACTCA. It is translated as CASSAWDRGEETQYS.

For the CDR3, the DNA is TGTGCCAGTAACTTCGGGGGTGGCAATCAGCCCCAGCATTTT. Encoded protein: CASNFGGGNQPQHF. This sequence joins TRBV12-3 or TRBV12-4 and TRBJ1-5, with a weak D call TRBD1 (5 bases). The CDR3 runs 14 residues. With 9 bases removed from V and 2 bases from J, the gap between germline ends came to 14 bases.

Details on this clonotype: This may stem from a read error, because a much larger clone lies one nucleotide away. The chain is built from TRBV12-3 or TRBV12-4 and TRBJ2-1, with 7 positions matching TRBD1. This CDR3 contains 17 residues. The CDR3 sequence: CASSFRRGIALGNEQSF. CDR3 coding DNA: TGTGCCAGCAGTTTTCGCAGGGGGATAGCATTGGGGAATGAGCAGTCCTTC.

The V and J genes are TRBV4-1 and TRBJ2-2; D not resolved. The V end lost 6 bases, the J end lost 1 base, and 12 bases lay between the germline ends. This CDR3 is 15 amino acids long. Germline CDR1 and CDR2: MGHRA and YSYEKL. CDR3 sequence: CASSRGSKNTGELFF. The DNA of the CDR3 is TGCGCCAGCAGTCGAGGTTCCAAGAACACCGGGGAGCTGTTTTTT.

Worth noting for this clonotype: Germline and junction disagree at one end, which may indicate a read error. The V and J genes are TRBV5-8 and TRBJ2-7; unclear D gene. This CDR3 region has 12 residues. Germline CDR1 SGHTS, CDR2 YDEGEE. DNA of the CDR3: TGTGCCAGCAGCCCCCTACACTACGGGCAGTACTTC. It translates to CASSPLHYGQYF. Full variable domain (remainder filled in from reference TRBV5-8 and TRBJ2-7): EAGVTQSPTHLIKTRGQQATLRCSPISGHTSVYWYQQALGLGLQFLLWYDEGEERNRGNFPPRFSGRQFPNYSSELNVNALELEDSALYLCASSPLHYGQYFGPGTRLTVT.

On this clonotype itself: At one of its ends the junction is not consistent with the germline gene, which may arise from a read error. The chain uses TRBV6-6 and TRBJ1-5; D is ambiguous. Germline CDR1 and CDR2: MNHNY and SVGAGI (reference sequence). There are 12 residues in the CDR3. This chain's CDR3 is CASSYGNLPQHF. In DNA form, the CDR3 reads TGTGCCAGCAGTTACGGCAATCTGCCCCAGCATTTT.